The 31 T cell receptor beta chains below all came from one sample that was sequenced in a study of CD8+CD57+ T cells in acquired aplastic anemia. TCR beta VDJ and CDR3 profiles were obtained from a genomic DNA template. Each CDR3 protein gets one entry after TCRdb re-called the reads with MiXCR. This sample has tens of thousands of distinct CDR3 sequences, with about 45% found just once. Sequencing input: sorted CD4+, CD8+, or CD8+CD57+ T cells (not recorded which) from PBMCs. The source is a human donor in good health, serving as a control.

This chain connects TRBV25-1 to TRBJ2-1; D is uncertain. Trimming cost V 6 bases and J 5 bases, with 8 bases left between them. This CDR3 is built from 12 residues. Germline CDR1 reads MGHDK; CDR2 reads SYGVNS. The CDR3 loop is CASRDGHNEQFF. The CDR3 nucleotides are TGTGCCAGCAGAGACGGGCACAATGAGCAGTTCTTC.

J is TRBJ2-1 and V is TRBV5-4; 7 nucleotides agree with TRBD1. The CDR3 contains 14 residues. The germline V gene encodes CDR1 SGHNT and CDR2 YYREEE (reference sequence). Trimming took 4 bases from V and 10 from J; bases not matched to a gene: 11. The CDR3 DNA reads as TGTGCCAGCAGCCCTGGACAGGACCTCTCGGAGCAGTTCTTC. Its translation is CASSPGQDLSEQFF. The full variable domain, in which reference TRBV5-4 and TRBJ2-1 provide the parts outside the CDR3, is ETGVTQSPTHLIKTRGQQVTLRCSSQSGHNTVSWYQQALGQGPQFIFQYYREEENGRGNFPPRFSGLQFPNYSSELNVNALELDDSALYLCASSPGQDLSEQFFGPGTRLTVL.

The chain links TRBV15 to TRBJ2-2; perhaps TRBD1 as D (5 bases). The CDR3 sequence is 13 residues long. Per germline, CDR1 LNHNV and CDR2 YYDKDF (reference sequence). Trimming cost V 4 bases and J 3 bases, with 6 bases left between them. The CDR3 DNA sequence: TGTGCCACCAGCACCAGGGACACCGGGGAGCTGTTTTTT. Translation gives CATSTRDTGELFF. Filled out from reference TRBV15 and TRBJ2-2, the complete variable domain reads DAMVIQNPRYQVTQFGKPVTLSCSQTLNHNVMYWYQQKSSQAPKLLFHYYDKDFNNEADTPDNFQSRRPNTSFCFLDIRSPGLGDTAMYLCATSTRDTGELFFGEGSRLTVL.

Comment on this clonotype: Being one base from a much bigger clone, this may be a read error. The chain recombines TRBV20-1 with TRBJ2-7; 12 bases agree with TRBD2. Germline V gives CDR1 DFQATT, CDR2 SNEGSKA (reference sequence). This CDR3 is 14 amino acids long. CDR3 region: CSASTSGSWYEQHF. CDR3 sequence (DNA): TGCAGTGCCTCGACTAGCGGGAGTTGGTACGAGCAGCACTTC.

The table lists this clonotype with a few counts. The rearrangement joins TRBV4-1 to TRBJ1-1; D call uncertain. Trimming left V 4 bases short and J 0 bases short, with 12 bases between. The V gene's germline CDR1 is MGHRA and CDR2 YSYEKL. CDR3 length equals 15 residues. The CDR3: CASSPQTGMNTEAFF. The CDR3 DNA reads TGCGCCAGCAGCCCCCAGACTGGCATGAACACTGAAGCTTTCTTT.

The J gene is TRBJ2-5, the V gene TRBV6-1, with a weak D call TRBD1 (5 bases). Trimming removed 8 bases at V and 2 bases at J, with 21 bases between. The CDR3 is 16 amino acids. Germline assignment: CDR1 MNHNS and CDR2 SASEGT. This chain's CDR3 is CASVPFDSYGQETQYF. The CDR3 nucleotides are TGTGCCAGCGTCCCGTTTGACAGTTACGGGCAAGAGACCCAGTACTTC.

This clonotype appeared many times. The chain has TRBV5-4 and TRBJ1-2; TRBD1 is a possible D gene (5 bases). The CDR3 has 11 residues. Germline CDR1 reads SGHNT; CDR2 reads YYREEE (reference sequence). The V end lost 2 bases, the J end lost 7 bases, and 6 bases lay between the germline ends. The CDR3 DNA reads as TGTGCCAGCAGCTTCGGGGGTGGCTACACCTTC. Residues: CASSFGGGYTF.

The chain uses TRBV2 and TRBJ1-5; 7 bases agree with TRBD1. Germline lookup yields CDR1 SNHLY and CDR2 FYNNEI. V dropped 8 bases and J dropped 3; count of bases not matched to a gene: 1. CDR3 length: 12 residues. The chain's CDR3 is CASGTDNQPQHF. The CDR3 DNA reads TGTGCCAGCGGGACAGACAATCAGCCCCAGCATTTT.

This clonotype was seen at least ten times. The genes are TRBV7-9 and TRBJ1-3; D unclear. This CDR3 contains 16 residues. Trimming took 6 bases from V and 0 from J, leaving 15 bases between them. Germline V gene sequence: CDR1 SEHNR, CDR2 FQNEAQ (reference sequence). The CDR3 reads CASRQVGADSGNTIYF. CDR3 coding DNA: TGTGCCAGCAGACAAGTGGGAGCAGACTCTGGAAACACCATATATTTT. Full variable domain (remainder filled in from reference TRBV7-9 and TRBJ1-3): DTGVSQNPRHKITKRGQNVTFRCDPISEHNRLYWYRQTLGQGPEFLTYFQNEAQLEKSRLLSDRFSAERPKGSFSTLEIQRTEQGDSAMYLCASRQVGADSGNTIYFGEGSWLTVV.

This clonotype was detected ten times or more. The chain is built from TRBV2 and TRBJ2-7; D is unresolved. V was shortened by 3 bases and J by 2 bases, with 8 bases between the two germline ends. Germline V lookup: CDR1 SNHLY, CDR2 FYNNEI. The CDR3 is 13 amino acids. Here the CDR3 reads CASSETNAYEQYF. The CDR3 DNA reads TGTGCCAGCAGTGAGACAAATGCCTACGAGCAGTACTTC.

A note on this clonotype: This may come from a read error, since a much larger clone is one base off. The genes are TRBV12-3 or TRBV12-4 and TRBJ1-1; no definite D call. This CDR3 is built from 10 residues. CDR3: CASTMVEASF. DNA of the CDR3: TGTGCCAGCACCATGGTAGAAGCTTCCTTT.

Points on this clonotype: Since a much larger clone is just one base distant, this may be a read error. CDR3 bases: TGTGCCAGCAGCCAAGTCAGCAGGGGCGACGAGCAGCACTTC. Translation: CASSQVSRGDEQHF. The chain employs TRBV14 and TRBJ2-7; D may be TRBD1 (6 bases). The CDR3 is 14 amino acids. CDR1 is SGHDN, CDR2 FVKESK, per germline.

This clonotype was detected only a few times. The chain couples TRBV6-1 to TRBJ2-1, with D uncertain. The V gene's germline CDR1 is MNHNS and CDR2 SASEGT. V was shortened by 2 bases and J by 7 bases, with 9 bases between the two germline ends. The CDR3 has 13 amino acids. Here the CDR3 reads CASSELAANEQFF. For the CDR3, the DNA is TGTGCCAGCAGTGAATTAGCAGCGAATGAGCAGTTCTTC.

This clonotype was observed many times. The chain employs TRBV6-5 and TRBJ1-2, with 7 bases fitting TRBD1. CDR3 length: 13 residues. The ends lost 6 bases at V and 8 bases at J; junction bases unmatched: 9. Germline V gene lookup returns CDR1 MNHEY and CDR2 SVGAGI. This CDR3 reads CASRLTGNSGYTF. Here the CDR3 DNA reads TGTGCCAGCAGGTTGACAGGGAATAGCGGCTACACCTTC.

The rearrangement joins TRBV11-2 to TRBJ1-2; D may be TRBD1 (5 bases). The CDR3 has 16 amino acids. The germline V gene has CDR1 SGHAT and CDR2 FQNNGV. V was shortened by 0 bases and J by 3 bases, with 14 bases between the two germline ends. As DNA, the CDR3 is TGTGCCAGCAGCTTAGAATCCGAGGGGCGCGACTATGGCTACACCTTC. This translates into CASSLESEGRDYGYTF.

This clonotype has a handful of counts. The V call is TRBV19, the J call TRBJ1-2; 7 bases are a match to TRBD1. There are 18 residues in the CDR3. V lost 0 bases and J lost 3; bases outside the gene matches: 13. Germline lookup yields CDR1 LNHDA and CDR2 SQIVND (reference sequence). The CDR3 DNA reads TGTGCCAGTAGTATAGAGGGAGACAGGGTGGACCGTGACTATGGCTACACCTTC. This sequence encodes CASSIEGDRVDRDYGYTF.

The CDR3 sequence: CAIRGRTENTGELFF. The CDR3 DNA follows: TGTGCCATCAGGGGGAGGACAGAGAACACCGGGGAGCTGTTTTTT. The V gene is TRBV10-3, the J gene TRBJ2-2; either TRBD1 or TRBD2 may supply D (6 bases each). Germline lookup yields CDR1 ENHRY and CDR2 SYGVKD. The CDR3 is made up of 15 amino acids. V lost 6 bases and J lost 1, with 12 bases in between.

The CDR3 spells CASSLLRWTSGQGSEQFF. In DNA form, the CDR3 reads TGTGCCAGCAGCCTATTACGGTGGACTAGCGGGCAAGGGAGTGAGCAGTTCTTC. The chain joins TRBV11-2 to TRBJ2-1; TRBD2 agrees at 11 bases. V trimming: 5 bases; J trimming: 9 bases; junction bases outside the gene matches: 18. Germline assignment: CDR1 SGHAT and CDR2 FQNNGV. CDR3 length: 18 amino acids.

Many counts were recorded for this clonotype. This chain links TRBV14 with TRBJ2-1; no clear D. Germline CDR1 SGHDN, CDR2 FVKESK. This CDR3 has 14 residues. V shed 1 base and J shed 0 bases, with 4 bases lying between them. The CDR3, as DNA: TGTGCCAGCAGCCAAGTTAGCTCCTACAATGAGCAGTTCTTC. Translation gives CASSQVSSYNEQFF.

This clonotype was observed a few times. This rearrangement joins TRBV27 to TRBJ1-1; the D gene is possibly TRBD1 (5 bases). CDR3 length: 13 residues. Germline-derived CDR1 and CDR2 are MNHEY and SMNVEV (reference sequence). Trimming cost V 2 bases and J 4 bases, with 8 bases left between them. CDR3 loop: CASSLRQFTEAFF. In DNA, the CDR3 is TGTGCCAGCAGTTTAAGACAGTTCACTGAAGCTTTCTTT.

This chain uses TRBV11-3 with TRBJ2-7; D is undetermined. Germline V CDR1 and CDR2: SGHNT, YENEEA. This CDR3 contains 11 residues. V lost 5 bases and J 7 bases, leaving 9 bases between the germline ends. CDR3 in DNA: TGTGCCAGCAGCCCAGGCCAGGAGCAGTACTTC. Translated: CASSPGQEQYF.

This clonotype was detected many times. The chain couples TRBV30 to TRBJ2-7; D is ambiguous. The CDR3 sequence is 11 residues long. V dropped 5 bases and J dropped 0 bases, with 5 bases sitting between them. The germline CDR1 and CDR2 sequences are GTSNPN and SVGIG (reference sequence). The DNA for the CDR3 is TGTGCCTGGGACAACTCCTACGAGCAGTACTTC. Its protein is CAWDNSYEQYF.

The V gene is TRBV7-6, the J gene TRBJ2-7; D not certain. Between the trimmed V and J ends, which lost 2 bases and 0 bases, there was a span of 2 bases. The CDR3 consists of 12 residues. Germline-derived CDR1 and CDR2 are SGHVS and FNYEAQ. As DNA, the CDR3 is TGTGCCAGCAGCTTACGCTCCTACGAGCAGTACTTC. Translation gives CASSLRSYEQYF.

The chain uses TRBV29-1 and TRBJ1-2, with a weak D call TRBD1 (5 bases). The ends were cut back, 3 bases at V and 6 bases at J, with 8 bases in the middle. Germline V gene lookup returns CDR1 SQVTM and CDR2 ANQGSEA. The length of the CDR3 is 11 residues. The CDR3 reads CSVDQGDGYTF. CDR3 nucleotides: TGCAGCGTTGATCAGGGTGATGGCTACACCTTC.

V usage is TRBV24-1 and J usage is TRBJ2-1; 9 nucleotides agree with TRBD2. This CDR3 spans 15 amino acids. Looked up from germline, CDR1 is KGHDR and CDR2 is SFDVKD. The junction had 5 bases not matched to a gene; V was cut back by 5 bases and J by 4 bases. The CDR3 nucleotides are TGTGCCACCAGTGCGGAGGCGGGAGGGTACAATGAGCAGTTCTTC. Translating gives CATSAEAGGYNEQFF.

This clonotype was seen repeatedly, ten times or more. V is TRBV10-3 and J is TRBJ2-7; D is possibly TRBD1 (6 bases). The V and J ends lost 7 bases and 2 bases respectively, with 9 bases between them. CDR3 length equals 12 residues. Per germline, CDR1 ENHRY and CDR2 SYGVKD. CDR3 region: CAINRDTYEQYF. CDR3 in DNA: TGTGCCATCAATCGGGACACCTACGAGCAGTACTTC.

The chain joins TRBV10-2 to TRBJ1-1, with TRBD1 matching over 11 bases. The germline V gene has CDR1 WSHSY and CDR2 SAAADI. The junction had 8 bases not matched to a gene; V was cut back by 6 bases and J by 2 bases. CDR3 size: 16 residues. CDR3 protein: CASSLGTGGYNTEAFF. CDR3 DNA sequence: TGCGCCAGCAGCTTGGGGACAGGGGGGTACAACACTGAAGCTTTCTTT.

The CDR3 loop reads CASSLEIGTGAEAFF. The CDR3 DNA sequence: TGTGCCAGCAGCTTAGAAATAGGCACGGGGGCTGAAGCTTTCTTT. The V call is TRBV9, the J call TRBJ1-1; D possibly corresponds to TRBD1 (5 bases). The CDR3 runs to 15 residues. V shed 4 bases and J shed 6 bases, with 19 bases lying between them. Germline V lookup: CDR1 SGDLS, CDR2 YYNGEE.

The genes are TRBV4-1 and TRBJ2-5; 7 nucleotides match TRBD1. Losses at the gene ends were 4 bases for V and 5 bases for J; bases not matched to a gene: 10. The CDR3 has 15 amino acids. Germline V gene data show CDR1 as MGHRA and CDR2 as YSYEKL. Here the CDR3 reads CASSRTARGSETQYF. For the CDR3, the DNA is TGCGCCAGCAGCCGGACCGCCAGGGGGTCGGAGACCCAGTACTTC.

This rearrangement joins TRBV10-1 to TRBJ2-7, with D unclear. Germline V CDR1 and CDR2: WNHNN, SYGVQD (reference sequence). V lost 2 bases to trimming and J lost 3 bases, with 8 bases between them. The CDR3 has 13 amino acids. As DNA, the CDR3 is TGCGCCAGCAGTGAGGCCAACAACTACGAGCAGTACTTC. This encodes CASSEANNYEQYF.

In this sample, this clonotype turned up once. The CDR3, as DNA: TGCGCCAGCAGTTTTGATAGCGGGGCAGGGGCAGATACGCAGTATTTT. It codes for CASSFDSGAGADTQYF. The gene calls are TRBV5-1 and TRBJ2-3; TRBD2 agrees at 8 bases. This CDR3 is built from 16 residues. J gave up 4 bases and V 5 bases, and 12 bases lay outside the gene matches. Germline assignment: CDR1 SGHRS and CDR2 YFSETQ. Drawing the rest from reference TRBV5-1 and TRBJ2-3, the complete variable domain is KAGVTQTPRYLIKTRGQQVTLSCSPISGHRSVSWYQQTPGQGLQFLFEYFSETQRNKGNFPGRFSGRQFSNSRSEMNVSTLELGDSALYLCASSFDSGAGADTQYFGPGTRLTVL.